This T cell receptor (beta chain) was found in a study of blood T cell repertoires in COVID-19. The overall study: Sites across the United States, Italy and Spain contributed samples from acute and convalescent COVID-19. From T cells, B-cell-depleted T cells, or PBMCs came the material, which was cDNA or gDNA.

This clone was detected a few times. J was trimmed by 6 bases and V by 3 bases; bases with no gene match: 8. Germline assignment: CDR1 MRHNA and CDR2 SNTAGT. The CDR3 length is 15 residues. In the study's own analysis: Nucleated cell number was recorded as an estimate derived from reference gene primer amplification. Only in-frame clones appear in the TCRdb table, and some are missing; sequencing was by immunoSEQ multiplex PCR. V, J and clone size reflect that table, while D and trimming were determined from the DNA. The sample lists approximately 20,000 clones; 65% to 85% were seen once. This receptor was taken from a human donor in a cohort sampled during active COVID-19. This sequence joins TRBV6-4 and TRBJ2-1; 7 bases agree with TRBD2. Material: peripheral blood. CDR3 loop: CASSELAGEVNEQFF. CDR3 bases: TGTGCCAGCAGTGAACTCGCGGGAGAGGTCAATGAGCAGTTCTTC.